The sample holds one count of the clone carrying this TCR beta chain. This record belongs to a study of control samples from healthy donors and cancer patients. CDR3 size: 13 residues. V lost 1 base and J lost 5, with 6 bases in between. CDR1 GTSNPN and CDR2 SVGIG come from the germline V gene (reference sequence). Some clones are missing from TCRdb's copy, which holds only in-frame ones; the method was immunoSEQ multiplex PCR. The table has about 160,000 clones, just over 95% seen once; the top ten hold 0.85% to 1.3%. This TCR came from a woman under 40 in good health. The source material was blood. The rearrangement uses TRBV30 and TRBJ1-6, with D perhaps matching TRBD1 (5 bases). CDR3 region: CAWSEGDNSPLHF. DNA for the CDR3: TGTGCCTGGAGTGAAGGGGATAATTCACCCCTCCACTTT.